This is a list of T cell receptor beta chains from one sample in a study of cytomegalovirus exposure and HLA in healthy donors. Clones were read by immunoSEQ multiplex PCR, and TCRdb kept only the in-frame ones, dropping some. The sample yields over 60,000 clones, over 95% seen once. The source material was PBMCs. These receptors were obtained from a woman aged 18-30 years in good health and CMV-seropositive. Both conserved end residues are part of each CDR3. Each record gives: clone size, V gene, J gene, D gene, CDR3 protein, CDR3 DNA. D genes are given only for firm matches. Not all rows give a size; the values are once, few, many and, for expanded clones, a class.

-	TRBV9	TRBJ2-1	TRBD2	CASSVAGGSFYNEQFF	TGTGCCAGCAGCGTAGCGGGCGGGAGCTTCTACAATGAGCAGTTCTTC
-	TRBV12-5	TRBJ1-2	-	CASGPAGPGNGYTF	TGTGCTAGTGGTCCCGCGGGTCCGGGGAATGGCTACACCTTC
-	TRBV28	TRBJ2-6	-	CASTPGGANGANVLTF	TGTGCCAGCACCCCGGGCGGGGCTAACGGGGCCAACGTCCTGACTTTC
-	TRBV18	TRBJ2-1	-	CASSPLLKRVTYNEQFF	TGTGCCAGCTCACCACTGCTTAAGAGGGTTACGTACAATGAGCAGTTCTTC
-	TRBV5-1	TRBJ2-7	-	CASSLGPLGFSSYEQYF	TGCGCCAGCAGCTTGGGGCCACTCGGGTTTTCCTCCTACGAGCAGTACTTC
-	TRBV2	TRBJ1-1	-	CASGESPGRAGAFF	TGTGCCAGCGGTGAGAGCCCCGGGCGGGCGGGAGCTTTCTTT
-	TRBV7-2	TRBJ2-3	-	CASTGVVRTDTQYF	TGTGCCAGCACTGGAGTCGTCCGCACAGATACGCAGTATTTT
-	TRBV6-5	TRBJ2-7	-	CASSYTRGSFYEQYF	TGTGCCAGCAGTTACACCCGGGGGTCATTTTACGAGCAGTACTTC
-	TRBV9	TRBJ2-7	TRBD2	CASSVGTSGAYEQYF	TGTGCCAGCAGCGTTGGGACTAGCGGAGCCTACGAGCAGTACTTC
-	TRBV11-2	TRBJ2-1	TRBD2	CASSSVTGGPDEQFF	TGTGCCAGCAGCTCTGTAACGGGAGGGCCCGATGAGCAGTTCTTC
-	TRBV4-1	TRBJ2-7	-	CASSLLVAENQYF	TGCGCCAGCAGCCTACTAGTGGCGGAGAATCAGTACTTC
-	TRBV5-6	TRBJ2-7	-	CASSYTSSEQYF	TGTGCCAGCAGTTACACTAGTTCCGAGCAGTACTTC
-	TRBV4-1	TRBJ2-5	TRBD1	CASSQVGQGWETQYF	TGCGCCAGCAGCCAAGTCGGACAGGGATGGGAGACCCAGTACTTC
-	TRBV7-9	TRBJ1-1	-	CASGDISEAFF	TGTGCCAGCGGGGACATCTCTGAAGCTTTCTTT
-	TRBV6-4	TRBJ2-3	-	CASSDSGSTDTQYF	TGTGCCAGCAGTGACTCCGGGAGCACAGATACGCAGTATTTT
-	TRBV19	TRBJ2-2	-	CASIKRGGTGELFF	TGTGCCAGTATCAAACGGGGTGGCACCGGGGAGCTGTTTTTT
-	TRBV18	TRBJ1-1	TRBD1	CASSSGQGLNTEAFF	TGTGCCAGCTCGTCGGGACAGGGCCTGAACACTGAAGCTTTCTTT
-	TRBV27	TRBJ1-3	-	CASSLEGHGQNTIYF	TGTGCCAGCAGTTTAGAGGGACACGGTCAAAACACCATATATTTT
-	TRBV28	TRBJ2-3	TRBD2	CASSFLFKRDGRDTQYF	TGTGCCAGCAGTTTCCTCTTTAAGCGGGACGGTAGGGATACGCAGTATTTT
-	TRBV5-1	TRBJ2-7	-	CASSLSSGSNPPYEQYF	TGCGCCAGCAGCTTGTCATCAGGATCTAACCCACCCTACGAGCAGTACTTC
-	TRBV19	TRBJ2-2	-	CASSYRVGELFF	TGTGCCAGTAGTTATCGAGTCGGGGAGCTGTTTTTT
once	TRBV6-5	TRBJ2-5	TRBD2	CASSPPGLAGETQYF	TGTGCCAGCAGTCCTCCGGGACTAGCTGGAGAGACCCAGTACTTC
-	TRBV30	TRBJ1-2	-	CAWSVESYGYTF	TGTGCCTGGAGTGTAGAGAGCTATGGCTACACCTTC